This T cell receptor (beta chain) is drawn from a study of blood T cell repertoires in COVID-19. Study context: Nucleic acid was either cDNA or gDNA, and it came from T cells, B-cell-depleted T cells, or PBMCs.

The CDR3 runs 15 residues. Trimming stripped 0 bases from V and 4 bases from J, with 13 bases between. The germline V gene encodes CDR1 SGHTS and CDR2 YDEGEE. In the original analysis: Amplifying reference gene primers gave estimates of nucleated cell counts. Data came from immunoSEQ multiplex PCR; TCRdb stores just in-frame clones and leaves some out. That table is the source of V, J and clone size, and D and trimming were worked out from the DNA. The sample holds approximately 500,000 clones; roughly 90% are singletons and the top ten take less than 2%. The cohort comprised adults aged 18 to 89 years residing in about two dozen US areas. Cohort assignment relied on participant-reported clinical history.

This TCR was sampled from a woman in her forties who had recovered from COVID-19. This chain uses TRBV5-8 with TRBJ1-2, with D perhaps TRBD1 (6 bases). Sequencing was performed on PBMCs or T cells enriched from blood (not recorded which). The CDR3 reads CASSLVQGSRYGYTF. In DNA form, the CDR3 reads TGTGCCAGCAGCTTGGTACAGGGAAGCCGCTATGGCTACACCTTC.